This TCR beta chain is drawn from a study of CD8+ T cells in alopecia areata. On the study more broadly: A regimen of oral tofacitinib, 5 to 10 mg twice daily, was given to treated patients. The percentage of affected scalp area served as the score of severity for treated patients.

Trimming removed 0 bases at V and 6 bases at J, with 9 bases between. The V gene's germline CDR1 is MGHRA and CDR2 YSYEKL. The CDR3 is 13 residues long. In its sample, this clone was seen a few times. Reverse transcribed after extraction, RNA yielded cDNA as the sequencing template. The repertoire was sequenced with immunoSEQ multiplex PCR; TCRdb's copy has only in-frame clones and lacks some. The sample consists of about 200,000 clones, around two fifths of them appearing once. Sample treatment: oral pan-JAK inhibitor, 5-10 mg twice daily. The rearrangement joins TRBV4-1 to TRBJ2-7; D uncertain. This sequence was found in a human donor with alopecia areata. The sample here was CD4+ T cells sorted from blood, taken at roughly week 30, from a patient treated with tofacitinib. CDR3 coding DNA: TGCGCCAGCAGCCAAGATGCCGGGCGCGAGCAGTACTTC. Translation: CASSQDAGREQYF.